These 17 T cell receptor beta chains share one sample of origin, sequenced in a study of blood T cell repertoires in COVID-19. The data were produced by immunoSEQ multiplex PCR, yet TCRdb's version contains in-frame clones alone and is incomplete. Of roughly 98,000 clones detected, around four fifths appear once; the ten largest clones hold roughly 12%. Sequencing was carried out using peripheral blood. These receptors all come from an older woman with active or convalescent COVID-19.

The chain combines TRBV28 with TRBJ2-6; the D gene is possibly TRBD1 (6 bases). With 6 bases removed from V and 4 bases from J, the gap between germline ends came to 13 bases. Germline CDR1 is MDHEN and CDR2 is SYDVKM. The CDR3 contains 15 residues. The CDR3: CASRKTGTGANVLTF. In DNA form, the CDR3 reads TGTGCCAGCAGAAAAACAGGGACCGGGGCCAACGTCCTGACTTTC.

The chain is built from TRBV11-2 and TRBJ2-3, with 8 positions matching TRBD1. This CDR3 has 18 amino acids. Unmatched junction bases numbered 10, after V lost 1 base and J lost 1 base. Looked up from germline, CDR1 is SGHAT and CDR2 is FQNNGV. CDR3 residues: CASSLGRGRGYGTDTQYF. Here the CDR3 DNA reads TGTGCCAGCAGCTTAGGCAGGGGGCGCGGGTATGGCACAGATACGCAGTATTTT.

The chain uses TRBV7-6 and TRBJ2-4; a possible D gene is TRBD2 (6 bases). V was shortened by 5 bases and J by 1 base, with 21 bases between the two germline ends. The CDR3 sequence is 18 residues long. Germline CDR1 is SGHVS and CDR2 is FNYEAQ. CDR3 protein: CASSAGGRADIAKNIQYF. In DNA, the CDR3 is TGTGCCAGCAGCGCCGGGGGAAGGGCTGACATCGCCAAAAACATTCAGTACTTC.

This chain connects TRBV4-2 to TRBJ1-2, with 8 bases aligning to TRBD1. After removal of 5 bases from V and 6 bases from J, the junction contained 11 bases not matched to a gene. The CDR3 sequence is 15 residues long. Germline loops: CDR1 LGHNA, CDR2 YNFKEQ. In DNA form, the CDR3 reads TGTGCCAGCAGCTTACCGACAGGGGAGGGAAATGGCTACACCTTC. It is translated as CASSLPTGEGNGYTF.

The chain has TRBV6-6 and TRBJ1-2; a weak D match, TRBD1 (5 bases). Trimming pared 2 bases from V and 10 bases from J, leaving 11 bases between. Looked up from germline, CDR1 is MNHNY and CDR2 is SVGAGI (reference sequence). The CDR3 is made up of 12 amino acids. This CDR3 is CASSYVGQDYTF. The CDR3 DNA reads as TGTGCCAGCAGTTACGTGGGGCAGGACTACACCTTC.

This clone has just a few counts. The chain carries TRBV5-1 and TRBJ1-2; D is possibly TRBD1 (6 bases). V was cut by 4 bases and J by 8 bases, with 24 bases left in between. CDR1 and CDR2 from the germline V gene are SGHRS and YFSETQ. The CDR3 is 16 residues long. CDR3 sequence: CASSVTGNGILLGYTF. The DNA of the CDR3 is TGCGCCAGCAGCGTTACAGGGAATGGGATTCTATTAGGCTACACCTTC.

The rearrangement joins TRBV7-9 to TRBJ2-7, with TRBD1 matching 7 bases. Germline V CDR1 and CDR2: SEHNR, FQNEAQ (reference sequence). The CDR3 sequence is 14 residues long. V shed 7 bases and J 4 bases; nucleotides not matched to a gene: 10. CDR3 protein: CASTKKRDSYEQYF. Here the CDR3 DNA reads TGTGCCAGCACTAAGAAGAGGGACAGTTACGAGCAGTACTTC.

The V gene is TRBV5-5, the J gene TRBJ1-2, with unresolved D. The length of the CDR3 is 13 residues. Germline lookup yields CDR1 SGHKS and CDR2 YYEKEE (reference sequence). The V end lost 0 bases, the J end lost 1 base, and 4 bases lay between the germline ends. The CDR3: CASSLDSNYGYTF. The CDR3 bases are TGTGCCAGCAGCTTGGACAGTAACTATGGCTACACCTTC.

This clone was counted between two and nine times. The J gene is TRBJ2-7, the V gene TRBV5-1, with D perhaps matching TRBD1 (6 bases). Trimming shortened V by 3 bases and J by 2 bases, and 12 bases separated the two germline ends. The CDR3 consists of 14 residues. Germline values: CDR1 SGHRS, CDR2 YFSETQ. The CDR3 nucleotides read TGCGCCAGCAGCTGGACGGGACACACCTACGAGCAGTACTTC. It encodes CASSWTGHTYEQYF.

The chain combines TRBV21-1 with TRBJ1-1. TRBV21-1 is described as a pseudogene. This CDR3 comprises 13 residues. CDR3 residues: CANYSYRNTEAFF. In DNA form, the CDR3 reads TGTGCCAATTACTCTTACCGTAACACTGAAGCTTTCTTT.

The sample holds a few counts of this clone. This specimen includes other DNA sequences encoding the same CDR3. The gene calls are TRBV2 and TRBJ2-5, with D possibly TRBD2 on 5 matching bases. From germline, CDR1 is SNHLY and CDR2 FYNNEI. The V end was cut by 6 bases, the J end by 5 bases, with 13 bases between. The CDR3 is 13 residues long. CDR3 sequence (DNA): TGTGCCAGCAGAGCTGGACCGGGGGAGACCCAGTACTTC. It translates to CASRAGPGETQYF. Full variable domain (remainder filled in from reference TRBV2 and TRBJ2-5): EPEVTQTPSHQVTQMGQEVILRCVPISNHLYFYWYRQILGQKVEFLVSFYNNEISEKSEIFDDQFSVERPDGSNFTLKIRSTKLEDSAMYFCASRAGPGETQYFGPGTRLLVL.

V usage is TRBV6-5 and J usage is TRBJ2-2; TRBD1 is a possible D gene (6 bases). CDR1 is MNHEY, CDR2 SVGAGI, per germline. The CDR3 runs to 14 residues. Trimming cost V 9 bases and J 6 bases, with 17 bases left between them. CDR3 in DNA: TGTGCCAGTTACAGGGCTAAGGGCGCCGGGGAGCTGTTTTTT. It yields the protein CASYRAKGAGELFF.

Here the CDR3 reads CASSPQDPEGETQYF. In DNA form, the CDR3 reads TGCGCCAGCAGTCCACAGGATCCAGAAGGAGAGACCCAGTACTTC. This rearrangement joins TRBV23-1 to TRBJ2-5; TRBD1 might be the D (5 bases). TRBV23-1 is recorded as an ORF, its role being uncertain. V dropped 4 bases and J dropped 4 bases, with 16 bases sitting between them. The CDR3 length is 15 residues.

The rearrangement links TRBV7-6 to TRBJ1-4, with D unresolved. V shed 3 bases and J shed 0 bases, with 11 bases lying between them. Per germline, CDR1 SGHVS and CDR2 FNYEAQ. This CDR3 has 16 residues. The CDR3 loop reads CASSFSGLATNEKLFF. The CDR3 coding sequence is TGTGCCAGCAGCTTTTCAGGACTTGCAACTAATGAAAAACTGTTTTTT.

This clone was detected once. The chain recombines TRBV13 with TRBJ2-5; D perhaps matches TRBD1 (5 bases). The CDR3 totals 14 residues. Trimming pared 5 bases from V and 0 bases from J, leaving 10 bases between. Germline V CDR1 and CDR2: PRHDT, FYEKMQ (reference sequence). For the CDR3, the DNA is TGTGCCAGCAGCCCCGACAGAGACCAAGAGACCCAGTACTTC. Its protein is CASSPDRDQETQYF.

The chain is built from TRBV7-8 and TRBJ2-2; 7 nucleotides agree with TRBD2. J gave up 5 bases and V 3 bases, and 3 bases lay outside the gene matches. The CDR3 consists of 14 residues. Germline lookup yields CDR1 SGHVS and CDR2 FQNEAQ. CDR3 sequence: CASSFAGGTGELFF. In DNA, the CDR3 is TGTGCCAGCAGCTTTGCCGGGGGGACCGGGGAGCTGTTTTTT.

CDR3 amino acids: CASSLTGAGANVLTF. Here the CDR3 DNA reads TGTGCCAGCAGCCTTACAGGGGCTGGGGCCAACGTCCTGACTTTC. The J gene is TRBJ2-6, the V gene TRBV6-5; the match to TRBD1 covers 7 bases. V lost 6 bases to trimming and J lost 2 bases; unmatched junction nucleotides: 4. CDR1 and CDR2 from the germline V gene are MNHEY and SVGAGI. The CDR3 consists of 15 residues.